The clone carrying this T cell receptor (beta chain) appeared once. Germline lookup yields CDR1 LGHNA and CDR2 YSLEER. The CDR3 is made up of 14 amino acids. With 1 base removed from V and 6 bases from J, the gap between germline ends came to 11 bases. Produced via immunoSEQ multiplex PCR; TCRdb's table is partial and in-frame only. This sample yields just under 65,000 clones, of which under 95% are seen a single time; 2.5% to 4% belongs to the top ten. These data are taken from a study of T cell changes during pregnancy in multiple sclerosis. The TCR was taken from a female donor with multiple sclerosis, enrolled in a pregnancy study. The V call is TRBV4-3, the J call TRBJ2-3; possible D gene TRBD2, 5 bases. The sample consisted of CD8+ T cells from peripheral blood mononuclear cells, taken in the second trimester of pregnancy. CDR3 sequence reads: CASSQGRESDTQYF. DNA of the CDR3: TGCGCCAGCAGCCAAGGCCGGGAATCGGATACGCAGTATTTT.